This T cell receptor beta chain was sequenced in a study of blood T cell repertoires in COVID-19. Germline CDR1 and CDR2: MNHEY and SVGEGT. This CDR3 is 11 amino acids long. Trimming took 4 bases from V and 5 from J, leaving 6 bases between them. Libraries were prepared by immunoSEQ multiplex PCR; TCRdb keeps only in-frame clonotypes and omits some of them. This table holds 360,000 or so clones, about 90% found once. Participant-given clinical history determined each cohort assignment. Contact with a PCR-confirmed or clinician-diagnosed COVID-19 case occurred within 2 weeks of entry. The clonotype was recovered from a woman in her twenties or thirties who had been exposed to COVID-19. The chain employs TRBV6-2 or TRBV6-3 and TRBJ2-7; D not resolved. Sequencing was done on a sample of PBMCs or T cells enriched from blood (not recorded which). CDR3 residues: CASSWQNEQYF. CDR3 in DNA: TGTGCCAGCAGTTGGCAGAACGAGCAGTACTTC.